These T cell receptor beta chains were read from a single sample in a study of T cell responses to AZD1222 COVID-19 vaccine. This table comes from immunoSEQ multiplex PCR, and its TCRdb copy is limited to in-frame clones, with some not included. There are about 120,000 clones in the sample; approximately 90% occur only once, and around 1.8% lies in the top ten. Sample: peripheral blood, taken on day 0 of AZD1222 vaccination. Receptor source: an adult in good health. Both conserved end residues are trimmed from each CDR3. A D gene is named only where the DNA matches it firmly.

j_gene,d_gene,v_gene,CDR3aa
TRBJ2-2,NA,TRBV9,ASSVDMGYANTGELF
TRBJ1-5,NA,TRBV2,ASAFWSNQPQH
TRBJ1-5,NA,TRBV29-1,SVAGQNNQPQH
TRBJ1-1,NA,TRBV2,ARLRRGRNTEAF
TRBJ1-6,NA,TRBV18,ASSLGTPFNSPLH
TRBJ2-2,NA,TRBV4-1,ASSQVGGRTGELF
TRBJ1-6,NA,TRBV7-3,ASSLRQADNSPLH
TRBJ2-5,TRBD1,TRBV10-3,AITPSRDRSQETQY
TRBJ1-6,TRBD1,TRBV11-2,ASSPRTGYNSPLH
TRBJ2-7,NA,TRBV18,ASSPWQASSTEQY
TRBJ1-5,NA,TRBV6-5,ASSYGRNQPQH
TRBJ1-1,NA,TRBV11-3,ASSNPGVVAF
TRBJ1-3,NA,TRBV5-1,ASKWGSGNTIY
TRBJ1-1,NA,TRBV9,ASSLQGNMMNTEAF
TRBJ1-2,TRBD1,TRBV14,ASSLDSDRALDYGYT
TRBJ2-5,TRBD2,TRBV4-1,ASSQIGLVAGAGQETQY
TRBJ1-4,TRBD1,TRBV10-3,ATTTGPHEKLF
TRBJ1-2,NA,TRBV7-2,ASTSGSQGGYT
TRBJ2-5,NA,TRBV5-6,ASSLPQETQY
TRBJ1-4,NA,TRBV5-5,ASSRGGGAGEKLF
TRBJ1-3,NA,TRBV11-2,ASSPVIGNTIY
TRBJ1-1,NA,TRBV9,ASSVAGAPTEAF
TRBJ1-2,NA,TRBV6-5,ASSYTYRLNYGYT
TRBJ2-1,NA,TRBV12-5,ASGGRGASDYNEQF
TRBJ1-1,NA,TRBV20-1,SARDAIEAF
TRBJ2-3,TRBD2,TRBV27,ASSGGAVTQY
TRBJ1-6,NA,TRBV5-5,ASSEGRVNSPLH
TRBJ2-1,TRBD2,TRBV6-5,ASSYRGLEDEQF
TRBJ1-6,NA,TRBV2,ASTRGNSPLH
TRBJ2-1,TRBD2,TRBV6-5,ASRVGLAGSNEQF
TRBJ1-4,NA,TRBV7-3,ASSSSQGGKLF
TRBJ2-2,NA,TRBV4-2,ASSPGPGTGELF
TRBJ2-2,NA,TRBV10-1,ASSESTGANTGELF
TRBJ2-3,NA,TRBV27,ASSSVGTDTQY
TRBJ2-3,NA,TRBV7-3,ASSPRRQNTQY
TRBJ1-2,NA,TRBV12-3/TRBV12-4,ASSTTPSGYT
TRBJ2-4,NA,TRBV4-1,ASSQTSGPANIQY
TRBJ1-4,TRBD1,TRBV7-6,ASSLVAGGMEKLF
TRBJ1-4,NA,TRBV30,AWTAGNEKLF
TRBJ2-7,NA,TRBV6-4,ASSDSSQVEGNEQY
TRBJ2-1,TRBD1,TRBV10-3,AIRGDSFGEQF
TRBJ1-1,TRBD1,TRBV29-1,SVGRDRDTEAF
TRBJ1-5,TRBD1,TRBV24-1,ATSDPTGDAGNQPQH
TRBJ2-1,TRBD2,TRBV19,ASWGGSVNEQF
TRBJ2-1,NA,TRBV7-9,ASSLAWGSSYNEQF
TRBJ1-1,TRBD1,TRBV12-3/TRBV12-4,ASSDRGNTEAF
TRBJ1-5,NA,TRBV7-3,ASSLAGPNQPQH
TRBJ2-5,TRBD1,TRBV30,ASSGGETQY
TRBJ2-3,NA,TRBV4-1,ASSQVGGMGLGTDTQY
TRBJ1-5,NA,TRBV5-1,ASSLVAGGHQPQH
TRBJ1-2,NA,TRBV11-2,ASSSNYGYT
TRBJ2-7,TRBD1,TRBV30,AWRGTGAYEQY
TRBJ2-5,NA,TRBV29-1,SVDPLQETQY
TRBJ1-2,NA,TRBV18,ASSPQLGGNGYT